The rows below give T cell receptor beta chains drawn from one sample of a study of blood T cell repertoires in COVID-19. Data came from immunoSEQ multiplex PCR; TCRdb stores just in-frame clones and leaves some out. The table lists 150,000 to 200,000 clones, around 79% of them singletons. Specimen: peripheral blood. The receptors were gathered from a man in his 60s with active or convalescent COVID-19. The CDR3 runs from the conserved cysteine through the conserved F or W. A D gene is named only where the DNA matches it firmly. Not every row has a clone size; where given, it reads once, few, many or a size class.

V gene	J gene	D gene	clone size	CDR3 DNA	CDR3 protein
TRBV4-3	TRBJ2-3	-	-	TGCGCCAGCAGCCAAGGTAGCAGCTTTCCAGATACGCAGTATTTT	CASSQGSSFPDTQYF
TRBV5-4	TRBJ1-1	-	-	TGTGCCAGCAGTTCAGGGTATGAAGCTTTCTTT	CASSSGYEAFF
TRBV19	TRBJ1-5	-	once	TGTGCCAGTAGTGGCACAGGCAATCAGCCCCAGCATTTT	CASSGTGNQPQHF
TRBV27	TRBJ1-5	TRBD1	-	TGTGCCAGCAGTTTATCGACAGGGGTGCCGCCCCAGCATTTT	CASSLSTGVPPQHF
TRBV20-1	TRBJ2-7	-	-	TGCAGTGCTAGTTCCAGTCCTAGCTCCTACGAGCAGTACTTC	CSASSSPSSYEQYF
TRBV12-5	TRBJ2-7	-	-	TGTGCTAGTGGTTCCAGGGACTGGGGGTACGAGCAGTACTTC	CASGSRDWGYEQYF
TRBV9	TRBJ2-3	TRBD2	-	TGTGCCAGCAGCGCCGGACTAGCCCTAGATACGCAGTATTTT	CASSAGLALDTQYF
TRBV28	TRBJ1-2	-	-	TGTGCCAGTACCGACAGGATCTATGGCTACACCTTC	CASTDRIYGYTF
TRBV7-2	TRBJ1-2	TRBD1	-	TGTGCCAGCAGCTTTACAGGGGCTCGCGGCTACACCTTC	CASSFTGARGYTF
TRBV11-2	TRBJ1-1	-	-	TGTGCCAGCAGCTTAGGGGACGGGGGTGAAGCTTTCTTT	CASSLGDGGEAFF
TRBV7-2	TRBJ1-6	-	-	TGTGCCAGCAGCTTAGTAGGGCAGGGGAATTCACCCCTCCACTTT	CASSLVGQGNSPLHF
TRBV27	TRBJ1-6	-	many	TGTGCCAGCAGTAACAGCGGCGTTTCACCCCTCCACTTT	CASSNSGVSPLHF
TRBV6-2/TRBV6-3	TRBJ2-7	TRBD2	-	TGTGCCAGCAGTGATAGCGGGAAGTACGAGCAGTACTTC	CASSDSGKYEQYF
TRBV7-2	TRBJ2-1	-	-	TGTGCCAGCAGCTCTAGCGAGGACTCCTACAATGAGCAGTTCTTC	CASSSSEDSYNEQFF
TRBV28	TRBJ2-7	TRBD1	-	TGTGCCAGCACCTCGACAGGGCTCTCCTACGAGCAGTACTTC	CASTSTGLSYEQYF
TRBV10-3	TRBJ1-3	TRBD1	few	TGTGCCATCAGTCCGGGACAACAGGGGACTGGAAACACCATATATTTT	CAISPGQQGTGNTIYF
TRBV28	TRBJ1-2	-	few	TGTGCCAGCAGTTTAAGGGGCCCCTATGGCTACACCTTC	CASSLRGPYGYTF
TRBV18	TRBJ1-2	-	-	TGTGCCAGCTCACCCTCTTCGGGGAACTATGGCTACACCTTC	CASSPSSGNYGYTF
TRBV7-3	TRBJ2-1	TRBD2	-	TGTGCCAGCAGCCCCCTAGCGGGAGGGCCTGAGCAGTTCTTC	CASSPLAGGPEQFF
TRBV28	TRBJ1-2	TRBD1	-	TGTGCCACCACATCCGGGACAGGGACATATGGCTACACCTTC	CATTSGTGTYGYTF
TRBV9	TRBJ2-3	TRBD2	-	TGTGCCAGCAGCGTAGGCGGGACTAGCGCGTTATTGACCCCGCAGTATTTT	CASSVGGTSALLTPQYF
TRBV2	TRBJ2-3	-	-	TGTGCCAGCAGTGAAATTAGGACGGGAGACACGCAGTATTTT	CASSEIRTGDTQYF
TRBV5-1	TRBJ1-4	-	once	TGCGCCAGCAGTCCCACAGGGCAGACTAATGAAAAACTGTTTTTT	CASSPTGQTNEKLFF
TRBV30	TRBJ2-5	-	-	TGTGCCTGGAGTACCACAGTTCCCACCCAGGGGACCCAGTACTTC	CAWSTTVPTQGTQYF
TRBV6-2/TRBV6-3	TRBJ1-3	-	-	TGTGCCAGCAGTCGAAGCGACGGGGTTTCTGGAAACACCATATATTTT	CASSRSDGVSGNTIYF
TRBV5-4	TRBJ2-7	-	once	TGTGCCAGCAGCGGAGGGGCCGCAGGATACGAGCAGTACTTC	CASSGGAAGYEQYF
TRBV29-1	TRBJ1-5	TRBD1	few	TGCAGCGCGCGCAGGGGGCAGGATCAGCCCCAGCATTTT	CSARRGQDQPQHF
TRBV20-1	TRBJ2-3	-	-	TGCAGTGCTAGTTTGGGGGGAGTGGCAGATACGCAGTATTTT	CSASLGGVADTQYF
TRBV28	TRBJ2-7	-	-	TGTGCCAGCAGTTTGTATTGGTCGGGGCAGGGGCGCTACGAGCAGTACTTC	CASSLYWSGQGRYEQYF
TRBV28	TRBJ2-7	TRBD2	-	TGTGCCAGCAGATATAACAGACTAGCGGGAGGCGTGTACTTC	CASRYNRLAGGVYF
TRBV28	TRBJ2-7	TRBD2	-	TGTGCCAGCAGGACTAGCGGAACCTACGAGCAGTACTTC	CASRTSGTYEQYF
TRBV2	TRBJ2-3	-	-	TGTGCCAGCAGCGCATCTGTGAGGTGGGATACGCAGTATTTT	CASSASVRWDTQYF